A selection of T cell receptor beta chains follows, all from one sample in a study of early T cells in non-severe SARS-CoV-2 infection. Via MiXCR, TCRdb re-called the 5' RACE reads, giving one row per CDR3 protein. The table lists under 100,000 distinct CDR3 sequences, 9.5% to 12% of them singletons. Sequencing was carried out using whole blood. The receptor source for this set is an adult who was a healthcare worker with PCR-confirmed SARS-CoV-2 infection or an uninfected control (not recorded which). Each CDR3 is given with its conserved first and last residue. The D gene is left open where the match is weak. Clone size is stated in some rows and not others, as once, few, many or a class when expanded.

J gene: TRBJ1-3
V gene: TRBV7-9
D gene: -
clone size: -
CDR3 protein: CASSFGPPSGNTIYF
CDR3 DNA: TGTGCCAGCAGCTTCGGGCCACCCTCTGGAAACACCATATATTTT

J gene: TRBJ1-6
V gene: TRBV29-1
D gene: TRBD1
clone size: few
CDR3 protein: CSVGQGVDSPLHF
CDR3 DNA: TGCAGCGTTGGACAGGGGGTGGATTCACCCCTCCACTTT

J gene: TRBJ2-2
V gene: TRBV10-1
D gene: -
clone size: once
CDR3 protein: CASSDPGLNTGELFF
CDR3 DNA: TGCGCCAGCAGTGACCCAGGGCTGAACACCGGGGAGCTGTTTTTT

J gene: TRBJ2-5
V gene: TRBV7-2
D gene: -
clone size: -
CDR3 protein: CASSFNTRGPQETQYF
CDR3 DNA: TGTGCCAGCAGCTTTAACACTAGGGGACCCCAAGAGACCCAGTACTTC

J gene: TRBJ2-3
V gene: TRBV6-6
D gene: -
clone size: many
CDR3 protein: CASSYEVVPDTQYF
CDR3 DNA: TGTGCCAGCAGTTACGAGGTAGTCCCAGATACGCAGTATTTT

J gene: TRBJ2-2
V gene: TRBV5-4
D gene: TRBD1
clone size: few
CDR3 protein: CASSSTGTGSGELFF
CDR3 DNA: TGTGCCAGCAGCTCCACCGGGACAGGGTCCGGGGAGCTGTTTTTT

J gene: TRBJ2-6
V gene: TRBV25-1
D gene: -
clone size: many
CDR3 protein: CASSLPGTNVLTF
CDR3 DNA: TGTGCCAGCAGCCTACCGGGGACCAACGTCCTGACTTTC

J gene: TRBJ2-3
V gene: TRBV18
D gene: -
clone size: few
CDR3 protein: CASSPFMDTQYF
CDR3 DNA: TGTGCCAGCTCCCCCTTCATGGATACGCAGTATTTT

J gene: TRBJ1-1
V gene: TRBV6-6
D gene: -
clone size: -
CDR3 protein: CASTITSRPTTEAFF
CDR3 DNA: TGTGCCAGCACTATAACGAGCAGGCCGACCACTGAAGCTTTCTTT

J gene: TRBJ1-1
V gene: TRBV30
D gene: -
clone size: few
CDR3 protein: CAWSVGGYTEAFF
CDR3 DNA: TGTGCCTGGAGTGTAGGTGGGTACACTGAAGCTTTCTTT

J gene: TRBJ1-2
V gene: TRBV29-1
D gene: TRBD1
clone size: few
CDR3 protein: CSVWGQNNYGYTF
CDR3 DNA: TGCAGCGTTTGGGGACAGAATAACTATGGCTACACCTTC

J gene: TRBJ2-5
V gene: TRBV27
D gene: TRBD2
clone size: few
CDR3 protein: CASRIMAGVPETQYF
CDR3 DNA: TGTGCCAGCAGGATAATGGCGGGAGTTCCAGAGACCCAGTACTTC

J gene: TRBJ2-1
V gene: TRBV11-1
D gene: TRBD2
clone size: -
CDR3 protein: CASSALAGGIDEQFF
CDR3 DNA: TGTGCCAGCAGTGCACTAGCGGGAGGGATCGATGAGCAGTTCTTC

J gene: TRBJ1-2
V gene: TRBV18
D gene: -
clone size: -
CDR3 protein: CASSHLDSVVDGYTF
CDR3 DNA: TGTGCCAGCTCACATCTGGACAGTGTGGTAGATGGCTACACCTTC

J gene: TRBJ2-3
V gene: TRBV7-9
D gene: TRBD1
clone size: many
CDR3 protein: CASSLGTGPQYF
CDR3 DNA: TGTGCCAGCAGCTTAGGGACAGGTCCGCAGTATTTT

J gene: TRBJ2-7
V gene: TRBV28
D gene: TRBD1
clone size: -
CDR3 protein: CASSSPGQAISYEQYF
CDR3 DNA: TGTGCCAGCAGTTCCCCGGGACAGGCCATATCCTACGAGCAGTACTTC

J gene: TRBJ2-3
V gene: TRBV7-3
D gene: -
clone size: -
CDR3 protein: CASSFGGGPTDTQYF
CDR3 DNA: TGTGCCAGCAGCTTCGGAGGGGGCCCCACAGATACGCAGTATTTT

J gene: TRBJ2-7
V gene: TRBV7-6
D gene: -
clone size: -
CDR3 protein: CASSLAGSGDEQYF
CDR3 DNA: TGTGCCAGCAGCTTAGCGGGGTCCGGGGACGAGCAGTACTTC

J gene: TRBJ2-7
V gene: TRBV7-2
D gene: -
clone size: -
CDR3 protein: CASSSVTGYSYEQYF
CDR3 DNA: TGTGCCAGCAGCTCCGTAACAGGCTACTCCTACGAGCAGTACTTC

J gene: TRBJ1-4
V gene: TRBV29-1
D gene: -
clone size: many
CDR3 protein: CSVRGRLNEKLFF
CDR3 DNA: TGCAGCGTCCGAGGACGACTTAATGAAAAACTGTTTTTT

J gene: TRBJ1-1
V gene: TRBV20-1
D gene: -
clone size: -
CDR3 protein: CSARRSTGTEAFF
CDR3 DNA: TGCAGTGCTAGAAGGTCCACAGGGACTGAAGCTTTCTTT

J gene: TRBJ1-5
V gene: TRBV18
D gene: -
clone size: few
CDR3 protein: CASSPTGTDQPQHF
CDR3 DNA: TGTGCCAGCTCACCTACAGGGACGGATCAGCCCCAGCATTTT

J gene: TRBJ2-7
V gene: TRBV21-1
D gene: -
clone size: -
CDR3 protein: CASTLLGGTSYEQYF
CDR3 DNA: TGTGCCAGCACCCTCTTGGGCGGGACCTCCTACGAGCAGTACTTC

J gene: TRBJ1-3
V gene: TRBV12-3/TRBV12-4
D gene: -
clone size: -
CDR3 protein: CASSHQRGGPGNTIYF
CDR3 DNA: TGTGCCAGCAGCCATCAGCGCGGGGGACCTGGAAACACCATATATTTT

J gene: TRBJ2-1
V gene: TRBV20-1
D gene: -
clone size: -
CDR3 protein: CSAREGKTGTPEGFMNEQFF
CDR3 DNA: TGCAGTGCTCGCGAGGGGAAGACGGGGACACCAGAGGGGTTTATGAATGAGCAGTTCTTC

J gene: TRBJ1-2
V gene: TRBV9
D gene: TRBD1
clone size: few
CDR3 protein: CASSVGGQSYGYTF
CDR3 DNA: TGTGCCAGCAGCGTAGGGGGACAGTCCTATGGCTACACCTTC

J gene: TRBJ2-2
V gene: TRBV7-9
D gene: TRBD2
clone size: few
CDR3 protein: CASSTAPGGRRTGELFF
CDR3 DNA: TGTGCCAGCAGTACGGCCCCGGGGGGGCGAAGGACCGGGGAGCTGTTTTTT

J gene: TRBJ2-1
V gene: TRBV5-1
D gene: TRBD1
clone size: few
CDR3 protein: CASSLIQGTGSLGQFF
CDR3 DNA: TGCGCCAGCAGCTTAATTCAAGGGACAGGGTCACTGGGGCAGTTCTTC

J gene: TRBJ2-1
V gene: TRBV6-1
D gene: -
clone size: many
CDR3 protein: CASTGSYNEQFF
CDR3 DNA: TGTGCCAGCACAGGCTCCTACAATGAGCAGTTCTTC

J gene: TRBJ1-5
V gene: TRBV7-2
D gene: -
clone size: many
CDR3 protein: CASSHNNQPQHF
CDR3 DNA: TGTGCCAGCAGCCACAATAATCAGCCCCAGCATTTT

J gene: TRBJ1-2
V gene: TRBV11-1
D gene: -
clone size: few
CDR3 protein: CASSFDRQDGYTF
CDR3 DNA: TGTGCCAGCAGCTTTGACAGGCAGGATGGCTACACCTTC

J gene: TRBJ2-2
V gene: TRBV20-1
D gene: TRBD1
clone size: few
CDR3 protein: CSANRDRVRGELFF
CDR3 DNA: TGCAGTGCTAACCGGGACAGGGTCCGCGGGGAGCTGTTTTTT

J gene: TRBJ2-1
V gene: TRBV6-6
D gene: TRBD2
clone size: once
CDR3 protein: CASSPPLAGANNEQFF
CDR3 DNA: TGTGCCAGCAGTCCCCCTTTAGCGGGGGCAAACAATGAGCAGTTCTTC

J gene: TRBJ2-2
V gene: TRBV30
D gene: -
clone size: few
CDR3 protein: CACGPRLITGELFF
CDR3 DNA: TGTGCCTGCGGGCCGAGACTAATCACCGGGGAGCTGTTTTTT

J gene: TRBJ2-5
V gene: TRBV7-2
D gene: -
clone size: -
CDR3 protein: CASSLDRRETQYF
CDR3 DNA: TGTGCCAGCAGCTTAGACAGAAGAGAGACCCAGTACTTC

J gene: TRBJ2-5
V gene: TRBV20-1
D gene: TRBD2
clone size: -
CDR3 protein: CSASGTSGGYQETQYF
CDR3 DNA: TGCAGTGCTTCAGGGACTAGCGGGGGGTACCAAGAGACCCAGTACTTC

J gene: TRBJ1-4
V gene: TRBV18
D gene: -
clone size: -
CDR3 protein: CASSPGTDEKLFF
CDR3 DNA: TGTGCCAGCTCACCGGGGACGGATGAAAAACTGTTTTTT

J gene: TRBJ2-3
V gene: TRBV5-1
D gene: -
clone size: -
CDR3 protein: CASSLVLQADTQYF
CDR3 DNA: TGCGCCAGCAGCTTAGTTTTACAGGCAGATACGCAGTATTTT

J gene: TRBJ2-1
V gene: TRBV7-9
D gene: -
clone size: -
CDR3 protein: CASSLQGLVVPNEQFF
CDR3 DNA: TGTGCCAGCAGCTTACAGGGGTTGGTTGTTCCCAATGAGCAGTTCTTC

J gene: TRBJ2-2
V gene: TRBV10-3
D gene: -
clone size: many
CDR3 protein: CAISESGAAGELFF
CDR3 DNA: TGTGCCATCAGTGAATCGGGGGCCGCCGGGGAGCTGTTTTTT

J gene: TRBJ1-3
V gene: TRBV14
D gene: -
clone size: -
CDR3 protein: CASSQVGLQIYF
CDR3 DNA: TGTGCCAGCAGCCAAGTCGGACTGCAGATATATTTT

J gene: TRBJ2-2
V gene: TRBV7-6
D gene: -
clone size: many
CDR3 protein: CASSLADTGELFF
CDR3 DNA: TGTGCCAGCAGCTTAGCCGACACCGGGGAGCTGTTTTTT

J gene: TRBJ2-2
V gene: TRBV10-1
D gene: -
clone size: -
CDR3 protein: CASSGQLNTGELFF
CDR3 DNA: TGCGCCAGCAGTGGACAGCTTAACACCGGGGAGCTGTTTTTT

J gene: TRBJ1-1
V gene: TRBV29-1
D gene: TRBD1
clone size: -
CDR3 protein: CSGDRMNTEAFF
CDR3 DNA: TGCAGCGGGGACAGGATGAACACTGAAGCTTTCTTT

J gene: TRBJ1-6
V gene: TRBV27
D gene: TRBD1
clone size: many
CDR3 protein: CASSSSDRGPSPLHF
CDR3 DNA: TGTGCCAGCAGTTCCTCGGACAGGGGGCCTTCACCCCTCCACTTT

J gene: TRBJ1-2
V gene: TRBV5-1
D gene: TRBD1
clone size: -
CDR3 protein: CASSLGGQMNYGYTF
CDR3 DNA: TGCGCCAGCAGCTTGGGGGGACAGATGAACTATGGCTACACCTTC

J gene: TRBJ2-2
V gene: TRBV7-3
D gene: -
clone size: many
CDR3 protein: CASSVTGPGTGELFF
CDR3 DNA: TGTGCCAGCAGCGTAACAGGGCCCGGCACCGGGGAGCTGTTTTTT

J gene: TRBJ2-1
V gene: TRBV7-8
D gene: TRBD2
clone size: many
CDR3 protein: CASSRSLGLAGVNEQFF
CDR3 DNA: TGTGCCAGCAGCCGATCCTTGGGGCTAGCGGGGGTCAATGAGCAGTTCTTC